This T cell receptor beta chain was observed in a study of cytomegalovirus exposure and HLA in healthy donors. Study background: Genetic ancestry analysis placed approximately 80% of the 350 to 500 donors that were genotyped in the Caucasian-associated cluster.

In the case of this clone: What it binds is not known.

With 60 Vbeta and 13 Jbeta primers, the PCR was carried out. Using immunoSEQ multiplex PCR, the repertoire was profiled, and TCRdb retains in-frame clones only, with some absent. There are roughly 200,000 clones in the sample; about 86% occur only once, and less than 2% lies in the top ten. The CDR3 totals 15 residues. The V end lost 5 bases, the J end lost 1 base, and 14 bases lay between the germline ends. Germline V gives CDR1 MNHNY, CDR2 SVGAGI (reference sequence). Study-wide findings and caveats: Confirmation was obtained in vitro that a few CMV-associated chains are specific for CMV antigens. Previously analyzed data showed that most TCR beta V segments were productive at a frequency of about 90% or about 30%.

Unrecorded immune exposures were likely, despite nominal health at sampling. This TCR derives from a man between 40 and 49 years old in good health and CMV-seropositive. Sequenced sample: PBMCs. The chain has TRBV6-6 and TRBJ1-2, with a tentative D call TRBD1 (5 bases). The CDR3 region is CASSPRQTRNYGYTF. Written as DNA, the CDR3 is TGTGCCAGCAGTCCCCGACAGACTCGTAACTATGGCTACACCTTC.